What follows is one T cell receptor (beta chain) and its context. The target antigen is unknown. The PCR employed 60 Vbeta primers together with 13 Jbeta primers. Profiled with immunoSEQ multiplex PCR; TCRdb holds only in-frame clones, not every one. The data hold roughly 190,000 clones, with over 70% observed a single time. The data belong to a study of cytomegalovirus exposure and HLA in healthy donors. At the level of the study: Within an early data release were about 85 million unique TCRs drawn from HLA-typed donors. Whole-study findings and limits: Among TCR beta chains of equal frequency, HLA-associated ones were more clonally expanded in a later analysis. The likely origin of a cluster of highly shared sequence variants was a sequencing artifact.

The sequenced sample consisted of PBMCs. The sequence came from a woman under 30 in good health and CMV-seronegative.

The CDR3 DNA reads as TGTGCCTGGAGTCCAGACAGGGGAAATAACTATGGCTACACCTTC. Amino acid sequence: CAWSPDRGNNYGYTF. The rearrangement joins TRBV30 to TRBJ1-2; 8 bases are shared with TRBD1. The V gene's germline CDR1 is GTSNPN and CDR2 SVGIG (reference sequence). The CDR3 consists of 15 residues. With V trimmed by 2 bases and J by 1 base, 6 bases remained unmatched. Full variable domain (remainder filled in from reference TRBV30 and TRBJ1-2): SQTIHQWPATLVQPVGSPLSLECTVEGTSNPNLYWYRQAAGRGLQLLFYSVGIGQISSEVPQNLSASRPQDRQFILSSKKLLLSDSGFYLCAWSPDRGNNYGYTFGSGTRLTVV.